Below are 30 T cell receptor beta chains sequenced from a single sample in a study of control samples from healthy donors and cancer patients. Here immunoSEQ multiplex PCR was the method, and the copy in TCRdb shows in-frame clones only, minus some. The table shows 120,000 to 150,000 clones, with 70% to 90% occurring only once. Sequencing input: blood. Receptors originate from a woman aged 30 to 39 in good health.

Only one count was recorded for this clone. The V gene is TRBV5-1, the J gene TRBJ1-1, with D possibly matching TRBD1 (5 bases). Trimming shortened V by 1 base and J by 4 bases, and 14 bases separated the two germline ends. The CDR3 runs to 15 residues. Germline lookup yields CDR1 SGHRS and CDR2 YFSETQ. Written as DNA, the CDR3 is TGCGCCAGCAGCTTGATGCCAACAAGGGGCACTGAAGCTTTCTTT. Encoded protein: CASSLMPTRGTEAFF.

Concerning this clone itself: Other DNA sequences in this specimen translate into the identical CDR3. The CDR3 DNA sequence: TGTGCCAGCAGCCAAGAGGGGTCCTATGGCTACACCTTC. Translation gives CASSQEGSYGYTF. The rearrangement uses TRBV3-1 (or the pseudogene TRBV3-2) and TRBJ1-2; D ambiguous. V was trimmed by 0 bases and J by 4 bases, leaving 6 bases between them. This CDR3 spans 13 amino acids. Germline values: CDR1 LGHDT, CDR2 YNNKEL (reference sequence).

CDR3 nucleotide sequence: TGTGCCTGGAGTAAAGGCCAGGCTGGCTCACCCCTCCACTTT. Its translation is CAWSKGQAGSPLHF. The chain recombines TRBV30 with TRBJ1-6; D ambiguous. The CDR3 is 14 amino acids. Trimming removed 2 bases from V and 10 bases from J, with 15 bases in between. Germline loops: CDR1 GTSNPN, CDR2 SVGIG (reference sequence).

V gene TRBV7-2 combines with J gene TRBJ2-7; D is unresolved. There are 11 residues in the CDR3. From germline, CDR1 is SGHTA and CDR2 FQGNSA. V was trimmed by 0 bases and J by 6 bases, leaving 3 bases between them. Written as DNA, the CDR3 is TGTGCCAGCAGCTTAGCGGGCGAGCAGTACTTC. Amino acids: CASSLAGEQYF.

This clone has just one count. The chain couples TRBV6-4 to TRBJ1-3; possibly TRBD1 for D (6 bases). With 6 bases removed from V and 0 bases from J, the gap between germline ends came to 9 bases. There are 14 residues in the CDR3. Germline CDR1 and CDR2: MRHNA and SNTAGT. This chain's CDR3 is CASSPDSSGNTIYF. CDR3 in DNA: TGTGCCAGCAGCCCGGACAGCTCTGGAAACACCATATATTTT.

The chain links TRBV5-5 to TRBJ2-5, with TRBD2 identical over 11 bases. The CDR3 has 16 amino acids. V was pared by 4 bases and J by 1 base, with 6 bases of the junction left unmatched. Germline lookup yields CDR1 SGHKS and CDR2 YYEKEE (reference sequence). CDR3 DNA: TGTGCCAGCAGCCTGGGACTAGCGGCCCTCCAAGAGACCCAGTACTTC. Translation gives CASSLGLAALQETQYF. Full variable domain (missing parts from reference TRBV5-5 and TRBJ2-5): DAGVTQSPTHLIKTRGQQVTLRCSPISGHKSVSWYQQVLGQGPQFIFQYYEKEERGRGNFPDRFSARQFPNYSSELNVNALLLGDSALYLCASSLGLAALQETQYFGPGTRLLVL.

Worth noting for this clone: In the same sample, other DNA sequences code for this CDR3. V usage is TRBV29-1 and J usage is TRBJ1-2, with unresolved D. The V end was cut by 2 bases, the J end by 4 bases, with 8 bases between. Germline CDR1 SQVTM, CDR2 ANQGSEA. The CDR3 consists of 12 residues. CDR3 coding DNA: TGCAGCGTTGAAAAAGATTCCTATGGCTACACCTTC. Its protein product is CSVEKDSYGYTF.

V and J are TRBV5-1 and TRBJ2-2, with D uncertain. Between the trimmed V and J ends, which lost 5 bases and 2 bases, there was a span of 10 bases. CDR1 is SGHRS, CDR2 YFSETQ, per germline. The CDR3 is 14 residues long. The CDR3: CASSSGSNTGELFF. DNA for the CDR3: TGCGCCAGCAGTTCCGGGTCTAACACCGGGGAGCTGTTTTTT.

The CDR3: CASSFEIAGVHEQFF. The CDR3 DNA sequence: TGTGCCAGCAGCTTTGAGATAGCGGGAGTACATGAGCAGTTCTTC. The gene calls are TRBV7-2 and TRBJ2-1, with TRBD2 matching 9 bases. CDR1 is SGHTA and CDR2 is FQGNSA in the germline V gene. The length of the CDR3 is 15 residues. With V trimmed by 3 bases and J by 8 bases, 8 bases remained unmatched.

This CDR3 reads CASSLEQGGAFF. CDR3 bases: TGTGCCAGCAGCTTGGAACAGGGGGGAGCTTTCTTT. This chain links TRBV5-5 with TRBJ1-1, with 8 nucleotides matching TRBD1. The CDR3 is made up of 12 amino acids. In germline, CDR1 is SGHKS, CDR2 YYEKEE (reference sequence). V lost 0 bases, J lost 10 bases, and 2 bases stayed unmatched.

CDR3 sequence (DNA): TGTGCCAGCAGCTCCATTAGCGGGAGGGCCGAGGATGAGCAGTTCTTC. Its translation is CASSSISGRAEDEQFF. J is TRBJ2-1 and V is TRBV7-6; 11 bases are a match to TRBD2. Germline trimming cut 4 bases from V and 8 bases from J; bases unmatched to any gene: 10. The germline CDR1 and CDR2 sequences are SGHVS and FNYEAQ. The CDR3 sequence is 16 residues long.

The chain is built from TRBV28 and TRBJ2-2, with D perhaps TRBD1 (5 bases). The CDR3 runs 16 residues. Germline-derived CDR1 and CDR2 are MDHEN and SYDVKM. Trimming took off 6 bases at V and 2 bases at J, with 16 bases between the two ends. CDR3 amino acids: CASREQGNKNTGELFF. CDR3 bases: TGTGCCAGCAGGGAGCAGGGTAACAAAAACACCGGGGAGCTGTTTTTT.

The V call is TRBV5-6, the J call TRBJ1-1; D is perhaps TRBD1 (5 bases). Germline CDR1 SGHDT, CDR2 YYEEEE. The CDR3 length is 15 residues. V lost 0 bases to trimming and J lost 0 bases, with 9 bases between them. CDR3 in DNA: TGTGCCAGCAGCTTGGCCGGGACGGTGAACACTGAAGCTTTCTTT. It encodes CASSLAGTVNTEAFF. The entire variable domain, with the rest obtained from reference TRBV5-6 and TRBJ1-1, is as follows: DAGVTQSPTHLIKTRGQQVTLRCSPKSGHDTVSWYQQALGQGPQFIFQYYEEEERQRGNFPDRFSGHQFPNYSSELNVNALLLGDSALYLCASSLAGTVNTEAFFGQGTRLTVV.

J is TRBJ1-1 and V is TRBV29-1; D remains ambiguous. Trimming left V 2 bases short and J 4 bases short, with 8 bases between. Per germline, CDR1 SQVTM and CDR2 ANQGSEA. The CDR3 totals 12 residues. The CDR3 DNA reads as TGCAGCGTTGAAATCCGGGCCACTGAAGCTTTCTTT. It encodes CSVEIRATEAFF.

The count of this clone is one. V gene TRBV5-1 combines with J gene TRBJ2-5; perhaps TRBD2 as D (5 bases). CDR3 length: 16 amino acids. In germline, CDR1 is SGHRS, CDR2 YFSETQ. Trimming removed 0 bases from V and 5 bases from J, with 17 bases in between. CDR3 sequence reads: CASSLAPIMLAETQYF. CDR3 in DNA: TGCGCCAGCAGCTTGGCCCCTATTATGTTAGCGGAGACCCAGTACTTC.

In nucleotides, the CDR3 is TGTGCCAGTAGTACAGCAAGGATTCGAGGTGGAAACACCATATATTTT. This sequence encodes CASSTARIRGGNTIYF. The chain uses TRBV19 and TRBJ1-3; no firm D call. Germline lookup yields CDR1 LNHDA and CDR2 SQIVND (reference sequence). The CDR3 is 16 amino acids. The V gene lost 4 bases and the J gene lost 3 bases, with 16 bases spanning the gap.

The rearrangement uses TRBV7-9 and TRBJ1-5; tentatively, D is TRBD1 (5 bases). V lost 2 bases and J lost 15, with 14 bases in between. This CDR3 is built from 12 residues. The germline V gene has CDR1 SEHNR and CDR2 FQNEAQ (reference sequence). This CDR3 reads CASSLKGTARHF. The CDR3, as DNA: TGTGCCAGCAGCTTAAAAGGGACCGCCCGGCATTTT.

This clone is a singleton in its sample. The rearrangement links TRBV6-5 to TRBJ2-7; D unclear. CDR1 MNHEY and CDR2 SVGAGI come from the germline V gene. The germline V and J ends were trimmed by 8 bases and 0 bases, with 14 bases remaining between them. The CDR3 has 14 amino acids. CDR3 residues: CASLGSIPSYEQYF. CDR3 in DNA: TGTGCCAGCCTAGGAAGTATCCCCTCCTACGAGCAGTACTTC.

This clone was picked up one time. The gene calls are TRBV28 and TRBJ2-5, with unresolved D. CDR3 size: 12 residues. Trimming removed 10 bases from V and 1 base from J, with 10 bases in between. Germline loops: CDR1 MDHEN, CDR2 SYDVKM. CDR3 amino acids: CATRPFQETQYF. DNA of the CDR3: TGTGCCACCAGACCATTCCAAGAGACCCAGTACTTC.

This chain connects TRBV11-2 to TRBJ1-3; 9 nucleotides match TRBD1. From germline, CDR1 is SGHAT and CDR2 FQNNGV. V lost 5 bases, J lost 3 bases, and 8 bases stayed unmatched. This CDR3 spans 16 amino acids. The CDR3 coding sequence is TGTGCCAGCAGCGCTCGGGGACAGGGCTATGGAAACACCATATATTTT. As protein: CASSARGQGYGNTIYF. Full variable domain (outside the CDR3, taken from reference TRBV11-2 and TRBJ1-3): EAGVAQSPRYKIIEKRQSVAFWCNPISGHATLYWYQQILGQGPKLLIQFQNNGVVDDSQLPKDRFSAERLKGVDSTLKIQPAKLEDSAVYLCASSARGQGYGNTIYFGEGSWLTVV.

The V call is TRBV6-1, the J call TRBJ2-1, with TRBD2 identical over 7 bases. The V and J ends lost 2 bases and 7 bases, in that order; junction bases with no gene match: 8. The CDR3 is 15 amino acids. CDR1 MNHNS and CDR2 SASEGT come from the germline V gene. The CDR3 coding sequence is TGTGCCAGCAGTGAATTTGGACTAGATCGAAATGAGCAGTTCTTC. Translation gives CASSEFGLDRNEQFF.

This chain links TRBV2 with TRBJ1-5; 10 nucleotides agree with TRBD1. The trim removed 4 bases at V and 6 bases at J, leaving 6 bases unmatched. This CDR3 is 15 amino acids long. The germline V gene has CDR1 SNHLY and CDR2 FYNNEI. The CDR3 DNA sequence: TGTGCCAGCAGTGCGGACAGGGGGTTAGGTCAGCCCCAGCATTTT. Amino acid sequence: CASSADRGLGQPQHF. The whole variable domain, filled in from reference TRBV2 and TRBJ1-5, reads EPEVTQTPSHQVTQMGQEVILRCVPISNHLYFYWYRQILGQKVEFLVSFYNNEISEKSEIFDDQFSVERPDGSNFTLKIRSTKLEDSAMYFCASSADRGLGQPQHFGDGTRLSIL.

This clone was seen only a few times. The CDR3 nucleotides read TGTGCCAGCAGTGATTCCCAAGCGGAGGGGGATGAGCAGTTCTTC. Its protein is CASSDSQAEGDEQFF. The J gene is TRBJ2-1, the V gene TRBV6-4; tentatively, D is TRBD1 or TRBD2 (6 bases each). V was pared by 3 bases and J by 8 bases, with 17 bases between. The CDR3 consists of 15 residues. The germline V gene has CDR1 MRHNA and CDR2 SNTAGT.

V gene TRBV7-3 combines with J gene TRBJ1-1; 10 bases map to TRBD1. The CDR3 totals 16 residues. V dropped 0 bases and J dropped 3; count of bases not matched to a gene: 4. Germline V CDR1 and CDR2: SGHTA, FQGTGA. The CDR3 nucleotides are TGTGCCAGCAGCTTAACCGGGACAGGGGAGGACACTGAAGCTTTCTTT. Protein product: CASSLTGTGEDTEAFF.

V and J are TRBV11-3 and TRBJ2-5; possibly TRBD2 for D (5 bases). Germline CDR1 is SGHNT and CDR2 is YENEEA. This CDR3 region has 15 residues. V dropped 0 bases and J dropped 5 bases, with 13 bases sitting between them. The CDR3 DNA is TGTGCCAGCAGCTTAGATTCGGGGTTCGGGGAGACCCAGTACTTC. Protein: CASSLDSGFGETQYF.

The chain joins TRBV29-1 to TRBJ1-1; D gene ambiguous. Germline loops: CDR1 SQVTM, CDR2 ANQGSEA. The CDR3 is 14 residues long. V was pared by 6 bases and J by 2 bases, with 16 bases between. CDR3 sequence: CSVGSTGDNTEAFF. The CDR3 nucleotides read TGCAGCGTCGGATCCACGGGAGACAACACTGAAGCTTTCTTT.

This chain links TRBV4-2 with TRBJ2-5; 16 positions agree with TRBD2. Germline V lookup: CDR1 LGHNA, CDR2 YNFKEQ. This CDR3 is 18 amino acids long. The trim removed 4 bases at V and 2 bases at J, leaving 7 bases unmatched. In DNA, the CDR3 is TGTGCCAGCAGCCGATCCGGGACTAGCGGGGGGGGTCAAGAGACCCAGTACTTC. Protein: CASSRSGTSGGGQETQYF.

The V gene is TRBV27, the J gene TRBJ1-1; possible D gene TRBD1, 5 bases. With 5 bases removed from V and 0 bases from J, the gap between germline ends came to 13 bases. The CDR3 consists of 15 residues. The V gene's germline CDR1 is MNHEY and CDR2 SMNVEV (reference sequence). The CDR3 loop reads CASSQWAGMNTEAFF. The CDR3 DNA follows: TGTGCCAGCAGTCAATGGGCAGGGATGAACACTGAAGCTTTCTTT.

Regarding this clone: The identical CDR3 is also encoded by other nucleotide sequences in the sample. This chain connects TRBV10-1 to TRBJ1-1; D remains unclear. V lost 6 bases and J 0 bases, leaving 11 bases between the germline ends. The CDR3 contains 14 residues. Germline V gives CDR1 WNHNN, CDR2 SYGVQD (reference sequence). The CDR3 is CASSDGSMNTEAFF. In DNA form, the CDR3 reads TGCGCCAGCAGCGACGGAAGTATGAACACTGAAGCTTTCTTT.

This rearrangement joins TRBV19 to TRBJ1-5; TRBD1 is a possible D gene (5 bases). The CDR3 loop spans 16 amino acids. The V gene lost 5 bases and the J gene lost 6 bases, with 20 bases spanning the gap. From germline, CDR1 is LNHDA and CDR2 SQIVND (reference sequence). CDR3 DNA: TGTGCCAGTAGTCCGACAGACGACTGGGTACGTCAGCCCCAGCATTTT. It translates to CASSPTDDWVRQPQHF.